The clone carrying this TCR beta chain appeared a few times. Antigen specificity is unknown. The data are from a study of beta chain features in type 1 diabetes. Study findings and constraints: The naive, central memory and Treg TCRB repertoires showed an apparent similarity that was greater among patients than among healthy donors. In type 1 diabetes patients, VDJ junctions had fewer insertions; deletions at these junctions were more frequent.

Expressed TCRB transcripts were sequenced, since all the RNA that had been isolated was reverse transcribed. Reads from naive, central memory and regulatory T cell samples averaged about 3.3 million. Libraries were prepared by immunoSEQ multiplex PCR; TCRdb keeps only in-frame clonotypes and omits some of them. Among roughly 250,000 clones, 9.6% were seen once, and the ten largest hold just under 0.035%. Central memory, naive, regulatory and stem cell-like memory CD4+ cells were sorted by CD45RO/CCR7/CD25/CD127/CD95/CD27. The sequence came from a woman aged 18-35 years in good health. The source material was naive CD4+ T cells from blood.

As DNA, the CDR3 is TGCGCCAGCAGCTTCGACACTCACACCGGGGAGCTGTTTTTT. It specifies CASSFDTHTGELFF. The chain links TRBV5-1 to TRBJ2-2; D call uncertain. Germline V CDR1 and CDR2: SGHRS, YFSETQ. V was clipped by 2 bases and J by 3 bases, with 8 bases between them. This CDR3 has 14 residues.